One sample yielded the 30 T cell receptor beta chains listed below, sequenced in a study of T cell changes during pregnancy in multiple sclerosis (dated by TCRdb to between 2018 and 2020). Library preparation was by the immunoSEQ multiplex PCR assay. TCRdb carries this immuneACCESS record with in-frame sequences only. Its versions omit some clonotypes, under half of them owing to an unresolved V gene in the studies checked, with the rest unexplained. The sample data list 81,000 or so clones, and approximately 90% of these were observed just once. The top ten hold about 3.8% of the sample. The material was PBMCs, obtained in the first trimester of pregnancy. The origin of the receptors is a female donor in good health, serving as a control in a pregnancy study. Some clones in this sample may be carry-over from other donors' samples.

V gene TRBV6-1 combines with J gene TRBJ1-4; D might be TRBD1 (6 bases). Trimming took 7 bases from V and 6 from J, leaving 18 bases between them. Per germline, CDR1 MNHNS and CDR2 SASEGT. The CDR3 consists of 15 residues. CDR3 DNA: TGTGCCAGCAATCTCCGGGACACCTACCATGAAAAACTGTTTTTT. Its protein is CASNLRDTYHEKLFF.

The V and J genes are TRBV4-2 and TRBJ2-5; 7 nucleotides line up with TRBD1. V lost 5 bases to trimming and J lost 2 bases; unmatched junction nucleotides: 5. Germline assignment: CDR1 LGHNA and CDR2 YNFKEQ. There are 14 residues in the CDR3. CDR3 nucleotides: TGTGCCAGCAGCTATACAGGGGAACAAGAGACCCAGTACTTC. It codes for CASSYTGEQETQYF.

This clone has only a few counts. The chain recombines TRBV28 with TRBJ1-1, with 8 nucleotides matching TRBD1. V trimming: 6 bases; J trimming: 1 base; junction bases outside the gene matches: 4. CDR1 and CDR2 (germline): MDHEN, SYDVKM. CDR3 length: 14 amino acids. The CDR3 nucleotides are TGTGCCAGCAGCCTTGACAGGGGGAACACTGAAGCTTTCTTT. Encoded protein: CASSLDRGNTEAFF.

The CDR3 reads CASSQQGGPLYGYTF. The CDR3 DNA reads TGTGCCAGCAGTCAACAGGGAGGGCCTCTCTATGGCTACACCTTC. V usage is TRBV28 and J usage is TRBJ1-2; the D gene is possibly TRBD1 (6 bases). In germline, CDR1 is MDHEN, CDR2 SYDVKM. V was pared by 5 bases and J by 4 bases, with 17 bases between. This CDR3 has 15 residues.

The rearrangement links TRBV28 to TRBJ1-1, with 7 bases matching TRBD1. From germline, CDR1 is MDHEN and CDR2 SYDVKM. The CDR3 is 19 amino acids. V shed 0 bases and J 0 bases; nucleotides not matched to a gene: 13. This CDR3 is CASSLWSVGQAVMNTEAFF. The CDR3 DNA is TGTGCCAGCAGTTTATGGTCAGTCGGACAGGCCGTAATGAACACTGAAGCTTTCTTT.

To note about this clone: The junction differs from germline at one of its ends, possibly a read error. The genes are TRBV28 and TRBJ1-1; 8 positions match TRBD1. The CDR3 runs 15 residues. Germline loops: CDR1 MDHEN, CDR2 SYDVKM. CDR3 DNA: TGTGCCAGCAGATTATTGGACAGGGCGGGCACTGAAGCTTTCTTT. This translates into CASRLLDRAGTEAFF.

The J gene is TRBJ1-5, the V gene TRBV4-1; D not certain. The CDR3 loop spans 15 amino acids. Trimming removed 0 bases from V and 4 bases from J, with 10 bases in between. Germline lookup yields CDR1 MGHRA and CDR2 YSYEKL. This CDR3 is CASSQDDTANQPQHF. The CDR3 DNA reads as TGCGCCAGCAGCCAAGACGACACCGCTAATCAGCCCCAGCATTTT.

This chain connects TRBV6-1 to TRBJ2-2; 8 positions match TRBD2. V shed 7 bases and J 3 bases; nucleotides not matched to a gene: 4. CDR1 is MNHNS and CDR2 is SASEGT in the germline V gene. The CDR3 covers 14 residues. The CDR3 nucleotides read TGTGCCAGCATTGTCGGGGGGGACACCGGGGAGCTGTTTTTT. It codes for CASIVGGDTGELFF.

V gene TRBV11-2 combines with J gene TRBJ2-1; 9 positions agree with TRBD2. J lost 13 bases, V lost 0 bases, and 7 bases had no gene match. This CDR3 has 14 residues. Germline V gives CDR1 SGHAT, CDR2 FQNNGV. The CDR3 nucleotides are TGTGCCAGCAGCTTAGAAGGCGGGAGGGCCCTTCAGTTCTTC. Protein product: CASSLEGGRALQFF. Looking up the rest from reference TRBV11-2 and TRBJ2-1 gives the full variable domain: EAGVAQSPRYKIIEKRQSVAFWCNPISGHATLYWYQQILGQGPKLLIQFQNNGVVDDSQLPKDRFSAERLKGVDSTLKIQPAKLEDSAVYLCASSLEGGRALQFFGPGTRLTVL.

The rearrangement uses TRBV4-3 and TRBJ2-7; the match to TRBD1 covers 7 bases. CDR1 and CDR2 (germline): LGHNA, YSLEER. Trimming took 0 bases from V and 4 from J; bases not matched to a gene: 6. The CDR3 covers 15 residues. CDR3 sequence (DNA): TGCGCCAGCAGCCAAGAGGAGACAGGGAGTTACGAGCAGTACTTC. This codes for CASSQEETGSYEQYF.

The gene calls are TRBV6-6 and TRBJ2-2; 10 bases are a match to TRBD2. The junction had 8 bases not matched to a gene; V was cut back by 4 bases and J by 6 bases. CDR1 and CDR2 from the germline V gene are MNHNY and SVGAGI (reference sequence). The length of the CDR3 is 16 residues. The CDR3 reads CASSFPISGGSGELFF. DNA of the CDR3: TGTGCCAGCAGTTTCCCGATTAGCGGGGGGTCCGGGGAGCTGTTTTTT.

V gene TRBV4-1 combines with J gene TRBJ2-7; the match to TRBD2 covers 10 bases. V shed 9 bases and J 2 bases; nucleotides not matched to a gene: 13. This CDR3 is 16 amino acids long. CDR1 MGHRA and CDR2 YSYEKL come from the germline V gene. DNA for the CDR3: TGCGCCAGTCTGGCGAGCGGGAGGGGCGGGGCCTACGAGCAGTACTTC. This encodes CASLASGRGGAYEQYF.

The J gene is TRBJ1-1, the V gene TRBV18; no firm D call. V dropped 2 bases and J dropped 1 base, with 14 bases sitting between them. CDR3 size: 16 residues. Germline values: CDR1 KGHSH, CDR2 LQKENI. CDR3 residues: CASSPWTGSTNTEAFF. CDR3 coding DNA: TGTGCCAGCTCACCATGGACGGGGAGTACGAACACTGAAGCTTTCTTT.

The chain employs TRBV7-3 and TRBJ2-7, with a weak D call TRBD1 (6 bases). Trimming removed 4 bases at V and 4 bases at J, with 11 bases between. The CDR3 is 13 residues long. Germline assignment: CDR1 SGHTA and CDR2 FQGTGA. The DNA for the CDR3 is TGTGCCAGCAGCTCAGGGGCCACTTACGAGCAGTACTTC. Amino acids: CASSSGATYEQYF.

The chain combines TRBV7-2 with TRBJ2-2; weak D call: TRBD2 (5 bases). CDR1 and CDR2 from the germline V gene are SGHTA and FQGNSA. V was shortened by 5 bases and J by 7 bases, with 14 bases between the two germline ends. This CDR3 spans 14 amino acids. The CDR3: CASSPPGRGGELFF. The CDR3 DNA reads TGTGCCAGCAGCCCCCCGGGGAGAGGCGGGGAGCTGTTTTTT.

In this sample, this clone turned up a few times. This chain links TRBV7-3 with TRBJ2-1, with 9 bases aligning to TRBD2. Germline CDR1 and CDR2: SGHTA and FQGTGA. J was trimmed by 2 bases and V by 2 bases; bases with no gene match: 7. CDR3 length equals 17 residues. The CDR3 protein is CASSLGLAGGPYNEQFF. CDR3 coding DNA: TGTGCCAGCAGCTTAGGTCTCGCGGGAGGGCCCTACAATGAGCAGTTCTTC.

In this sample, this clone turned up a few times. V usage is TRBV29-1 and J usage is TRBJ2-3; possibly TRBD1 for D (5 bases). This CDR3 region has 13 residues. The germline CDR1 and CDR2 sequences are SQVTM and ANQGSEA. Trimming pared 2 bases from V and 2 bases from J, leaving 8 bases between. The CDR3 sequence is CSVEQTDTDTQYF. For the CDR3, the DNA is TGCAGCGTTGAACAGACAGACACAGATACGCAGTATTTT.

This chain connects TRBV6-6 to TRBJ2-7; 9 bases agree with TRBD2. The CDR3 is 14 amino acids. Per germline, CDR1 MNHNY and CDR2 SVGAGI (reference sequence). Trimming at V came to 2 bases and at J to 2 bases, leaving 1 base not matched to a gene. CDR3 sequence reads: CASSYVAGAYEQYF. The CDR3 DNA sequence: TGTGCCAGCAGTTACGTAGCGGGGGCCTACGAGCAGTACTTC.

The rearrangement links TRBV7-6 to TRBJ2-5, with 7 bases matching TRBD1. From germline, CDR1 is SGHVS and CDR2 FNYEAQ. V was clipped by 5 bases and J by 2 bases; unmatched bases: 8. This CDR3 spans 15 amino acids. This chain's CDR3 is CASSRRGRFQETQYF. The CDR3 DNA is TGTGCCAGCAGCCGAAGGGGGCGTTTTCAAGAGACCCAGTACTTC.

CDR3 sequence (DNA): TGTGCCAGCAGCAAAGAGGGGGCCGTGAGCTCCTATAATTCACCCCTCCACTTT. It yields the protein CASSKEGAVSSYNSPLHF. This rearrangement joins TRBV21-1 to TRBJ1-6; the D call of TRBD1 is as the table states it, not checked on the DNA. TRBV21-1 is a recognized pseudogene. CDR3 length equals 18 residues.

The J gene is TRBJ2-7, the V gene TRBV6-1; perhaps TRBD2 as D (5 bases). There are 11 residues in the CDR3. The germline V gene encodes CDR1 MNHNS and CDR2 SASEGT. The V end lost 8 bases, the J end lost 6 bases, and 11 bases lay between the germline ends. The CDR3 here is CASPGSSEQYF. The CDR3 DNA reads TGTGCCAGCCCGGGGTCTTCCGAGCAGTACTTC.

The genes are TRBV7-2 and TRBJ2-5, with D tentatively TRBD2 (5 bases). Looked up from germline, CDR1 is SGHTA and CDR2 is FQGNSA. The CDR3 runs 12 residues. The ends were cut back, 5 bases at V and 7 bases at J, with 11 bases in the middle. The CDR3 loop is CASSRRKGTQYF. In DNA, the CDR3 is TGTGCCAGCAGCCGGAGGAAAGGGACCCAGTACTTC.

The chain recombines TRBV11-2 with TRBJ2-3, with a weak D call TRBD2 (6 bases). CDR3 size: 15 residues. Germline-derived CDR1 and CDR2 are SGHAT and FQNNGV. V was shortened by 0 bases and J by 6 bases, with 13 bases between the two germline ends. Written as DNA, the CDR3 is TGTGCCAGCAGCTTAGATTCGACTAGTTGGGATACGCAGTATTTT. Protein sequence: CASSLDSTSWDTQYF. Supplemented by reference TRBV11-2 and TRBJ2-3, the full variable domain reads EAGVAQSPRYKIIEKRQSVAFWCNPISGHATLYWYQQILGQGPKLLIQFQNNGVVDDSQLPKDRFSAERLKGVDSTLKIQPAKLEDSAVYLCASSLDSTSWDTQYFGPGTRLTVL.

The chain uses TRBV14 and TRBJ2-5, with 8 bases aligning to TRBD2. The CDR3 runs to 16 residues. The ends lost 4 bases at V and 6 bases at J; junction bases unmatched: 13. Germline values: CDR1 SGHDN, CDR2 FVKESK. CDR3 sequence reads: CASSPLGAGGQKTQYF. The CDR3, as DNA: TGTGCCAGCAGCCCACTCGGGGCGGGGGGCCAGAAGACCCAGTACTTC.

The chain is built from TRBV4-1 and TRBJ2-3, with 8 bases lining up with TRBD2. CDR1 is MGHRA and CDR2 is YSYEKL in the germline V gene. With V trimmed by 0 bases and J by 0 bases, 8 bases remained unmatched. This CDR3 is 18 amino acids long. The CDR3 DNA reads TGCGCCAGCAGCCAAGAAGTAGCGGGATTCACTAGCACAGATACGCAGTATTTT. Its protein product is CASSQEVAGFTSTDTQYF.

The CDR3 DNA sequence: TGTGCCAGCAGGACAAAAAGTAAAACTGAAGCTTTCTTT. It specifies CASRTKSKTEAFF. The V gene is TRBV28, the J gene TRBJ1-1; no clear D gene. Germline CDR1 is MDHEN and CDR2 is SYDVKM. This CDR3 contains 13 residues. The ends were cut back, 6 bases at V and 5 bases at J, with 13 bases in the middle.

V usage is TRBV27 and J usage is TRBJ2-1, with 9 bases lining up with TRBD2. The V gene end was trimmed by 5 bases and the J gene end by 9 bases; junction bases not matched to a gene: 5. This CDR3 has 13 amino acids. CDR1 and CDR2 from the germline V gene are MNHEY and SMNVEV (reference sequence). In DNA form, the CDR3 reads TGTGCCAGCAGTGTCAGCGGGGGGACTGAGCAGTTCTTC. This translates into CASSVSGGTEQFF.

This clone was recorded a few times. The J gene is TRBJ2-7, the V gene TRBV18, with D hard to call. Looked up from germline, CDR1 is KGHSH and CDR2 is LQKENI. This CDR3 region has 13 residues. V was cut by 2 bases and J by 0 bases, with 5 bases left in between. Here the CDR3 reads CASSPGGSYEQYF. CDR3 coding DNA: TGTGCCAGCTCACCAGGCGGCTCCTACGAGCAGTACTTC.

The V and J genes are TRBV21-1 and TRBJ1-6. TRBV21-1 has pseudogene status. The CDR3 extends over 16 amino acids. CDR3 sequence reads: CASSGEEGYHNSPLHF. The CDR3 nucleotides are TGTGCCAGCAGCGGAGAGGAGGGGTATCATAATTCACCCCTCCACTTT.

The chain joins TRBV5-1 to TRBJ2-5, with D maybe TRBD2 (5 bases). CDR1 SGHRS and CDR2 YFSETQ come from the germline V gene. V was pared by 1 base and J by 5 bases, with 18 bases between. This CDR3 is 16 amino acids long. The CDR3 spells CASSLRDYHSFETQYF. The CDR3 nucleotides read TGCGCCAGCAGCTTGCGAGACTATCATTCCTTCGAGACCCAGTACTTC.